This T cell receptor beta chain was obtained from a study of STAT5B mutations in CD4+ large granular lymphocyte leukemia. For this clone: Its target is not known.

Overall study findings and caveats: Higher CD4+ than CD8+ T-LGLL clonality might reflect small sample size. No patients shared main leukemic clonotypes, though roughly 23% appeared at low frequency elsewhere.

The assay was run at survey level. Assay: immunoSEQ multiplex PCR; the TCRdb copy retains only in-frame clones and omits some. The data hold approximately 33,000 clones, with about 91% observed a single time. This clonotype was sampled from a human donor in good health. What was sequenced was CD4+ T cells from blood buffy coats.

The CDR3 coding sequence is TGTGCCAGCAGCTTAAGGGAGGGTTCCAAACTGTTTTTT. Translating it yields CASSLREGSKLFF. The rearrangement uses TRBV6-1 and TRBJ1-4; D is uncertain. There are 13 residues in the CDR3. Germline V gene sequence: CDR1 MNHNS, CDR2 SASEGT. Trimming took off 6 bases at V and 11 bases at J, with 16 bases between the two ends.